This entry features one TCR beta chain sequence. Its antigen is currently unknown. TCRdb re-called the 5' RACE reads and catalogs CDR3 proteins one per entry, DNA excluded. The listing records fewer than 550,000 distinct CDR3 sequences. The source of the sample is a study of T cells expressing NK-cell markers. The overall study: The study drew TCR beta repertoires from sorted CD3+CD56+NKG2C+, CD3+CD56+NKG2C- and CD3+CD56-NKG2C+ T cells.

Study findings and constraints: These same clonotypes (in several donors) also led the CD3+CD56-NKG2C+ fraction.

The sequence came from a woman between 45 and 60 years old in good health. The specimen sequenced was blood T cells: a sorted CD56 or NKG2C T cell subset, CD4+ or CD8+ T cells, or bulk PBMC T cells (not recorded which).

The CDR3: CASSWTGDNEQFF. The V gene is TRBV5-6, the J gene TRBJ2-1; TCRdb outputs TRBD1, but without DNA this stays unchecked. The CDR3 consists of 13 residues. Germline CDR1 reads SGHDT; CDR2 reads YYEEEE.